The 12 T cell receptor beta chains listed next were all sequenced from one sample in a study of blood T cells in healthy people across ages. The authors ran a second PCR of roughly 6 to 12 cycles using a sample-barcoded 5' primer and a J-beta primer mix. TCRdb processed the 5' RACE reads anew with MiXCR; each CDR3 protein has one entry. The sample has around 800,000 distinct CDR3 sequences, roughly 24% seen once. The data were also submitted as part of a second study, on T cells of mothers and their children.

The sequencing sample was made of blood. These receptors came from a boy between 5 and 17 years old in good health.

This clonotype turned up a few times. This chain links TRBV2 with TRBJ2-1; D gene uncertain. CDR3 length: 15 residues. Germline CDR1 is SNHLY and CDR2 is FYNNEI. Trimming cost V 6 bases and J 4 bases, with 16 bases left between them. DNA for the CDR3: TGTGCCAGCAGCGGAAGGTCCCAGCTATACAATGAGCAGTTCTTC. Translation gives CASSGRSQLYNEQFF.

In this sample, this clonotype turned up many times. The V call is TRBV5-1, the J call TRBJ2-5, with TRBD2 matching over 14 bases. Germline assignment: CDR1 SGHRS and CDR2 YFSETQ. The CDR3 sequence is 15 residues long. V was clipped by 4 bases and J by 5 bases; unmatched bases: 4. This CDR3 reads CASSQGLAGVETQYF. The DNA of the CDR3 is TGCGCCAGCAGCCAGGGACTAGCGGGGGTTGAGACCCAGTACTTC.

The V call is TRBV28, the J call TRBJ1-5; D not certain. Trimming removed 5 bases from V and 0 bases from J, with 14 bases in between. CDR3 length: 16 residues. Germline V gene sequence: CDR1 MDHEN, CDR2 SYDVKM. This CDR3 reads CASSLRLIYSNQPQHF. DNA of the CDR3: TGTGCCAGCAGTCTCCGACTGATCTATAGCAATCAGCCCCAGCATTTT.

The chain combines TRBV18 with TRBJ2-7; D tentatively reads TRBD1 or TRBD2 (5 bases each). CDR3 size: 13 residues. V gave up 3 bases and J gave up 5 bases, with 11 bases separating them. Per the germline V gene, CDR1 is KGHSH and CDR2 is LQKENI. DNA for the CDR3: TGTGCCAGCTCACCTAGGGACGAAGACGAGCAGTACTTC. Protein sequence: CASSPRDEDEQYF.

This clonotype was observed many times. The chain links TRBV7-3 to TRBJ2-7; 8 bases map to TRBD1. The V and J ends lost 8 bases and 1 base, in that order; junction bases with no gene match: 4. Germline CDR1 SGHTA, CDR2 FQGTGA. This CDR3 region has 13 residues. In DNA, the CDR3 is TGTGCCAGCCGGGACAGGCCTTCCTACGAGCAGTACTTC. Translating it yields CASRDRPSYEQYF.

The sample holds a few counts of this clonotype. The CDR3 spells CASSPKAYQETQYF. CDR3 sequence (DNA): TGTGCCAGCTCCCCGAAGGCGTACCAAGAGACCCAGTACTTC. The chain is built from TRBV18 and TRBJ2-5; D is undetermined. Germline-derived CDR1 and CDR2 are KGHSH and LQKENI. CDR3 length: 14 amino acids. The V and J ends lost 6 bases and 0 bases respectively, with 11 bases between them. Full variable domain (rest looked up from reference TRBV18 and TRBJ2-5): NAGVMQNPRHLVRRRGQEARLRCSPMKGHSHVYWYRQLPEEGLKFMVYLQKENIIDESGMPKERFSAEFPKEGPSILRIQQVVRGDSAAYFCASSPKAYQETQYFGPGTRLLVL.

The chain has TRBV12-3 or TRBV12-4 and TRBJ1-2; possibly TRBD1 for D (5 bases). V lost 9 bases, J lost 7 bases, and 21 bases lay in between. The length of the CDR3 is 14 residues. This chain's CDR3 is CASNPAGGGVGYTF. The CDR3 DNA reads TGTGCCAGTAACCCGGCGGGCGGGGGAGTTGGCTACACCTTC.

The chain carries TRBV10-3 and TRBJ2-5; 12 nucleotides align to TRBD2. V shed 2 bases and J 5 bases; nucleotides not matched to a gene: 9. Germline CDR1 ENHRY, CDR2 SYGVKD. CDR3 length equals 17 residues. CDR3 DNA: TGTGCCATCAGTGAGAAAGAGACTAGCGGGGGCCGGGAGACCCAGTACTTC. This codes for CAISEKETSGGRETQYF.

In its sample, this clonotype was seen many times. This chain uses TRBV5-1 with TRBJ2-1, with TRBD2 identical over 8 bases. Trimming took 1 base from V and 0 from J; bases not matched to a gene: 3. Germline CDR1 reads SGHRS; CDR2 reads YFSETQ. The CDR3 is 16 amino acids. The chain's CDR3 is CASSLRSGISYNEQFF. DNA of the CDR3: TGCGCCAGCAGCTTGCGTAGCGGGATCTCCTACAATGAGCAGTTCTTC.

V is TRBV2 and J is TRBJ2-2; 7 positions agree with TRBD1. Per the germline V gene, CDR1 is SNHLY and CDR2 is FYNNEI. The CDR3 is 15 residues long. Trimming at V came to 4 bases and at J to 6 bases, leaving 8 bases not matched to a gene. CDR3 in amino acids: CASSGQGTRAGELFF. The CDR3 DNA reads TGTGCCAGCAGTGGACAGGGAACGCGGGCCGGGGAGCTGTTTTTT.

V gene TRBV18 combines with J gene TRBJ1-1; D gene ambiguous. Germline V lookup: CDR1 KGHSH, CDR2 LQKENI. The CDR3 is 15 amino acids. V was pared by 6 bases and J by 5 bases, with 19 bases between. CDR3: CASSQPSRRGTEAFF. Written as DNA, the CDR3 is TGTGCCAGCTCTCAACCCTCGAGGCGCGGAACTGAAGCTTTCTTT.

On this clonotype itself: The junction does not match germline at one end; this may be a read error. The V gene is TRBV4-1, the J gene TRBJ2-4; 10 bases agree with TRBD1. The CDR3 length is 18 residues. Per germline, CDR1 MGHRA and CDR2 YSYEKL. The CDR3 sequence is CASGQGRAFGTGENIQYF. Written as DNA, the CDR3 is TGCGCCAGCGGCCAAGGAAGGGCGTTCGGGACAGGGGAAAACATTCAGTACTTC.